These 17 T cell receptor beta chains came from one sample sequenced in a study of blood T cell repertoires in COVID-19. Only in-frame clones appear in the TCRdb table, and some are missing; sequencing was by immunoSEQ multiplex PCR. The table records around 220,000 clones, roughly 84% of them present only once. The specimen was peripheral blood. These receptors were obtained from a woman in her forties who had recovered from COVID-19.

This chain links TRBV7-8 with TRBJ1-2; TRBD1 might be the D (6 bases). CDR1 and CDR2 from the germline V gene are SGHVS and FQNEAQ. V was shortened by 1 base and J by 2 bases, with 11 bases between the two germline ends. This CDR3 comprises 15 residues. CDR3 amino acids: CASSLDYRDNYGYTF. In DNA, the CDR3 is TGTGCCAGCAGCTTAGATTACAGGGACAACTATGGCTACACCTTC.

The chain uses TRBV9 and TRBJ2-5; 9 bases line up with TRBD2. The CDR3 runs to 16 residues. Germline values: CDR1 SGDLS, CDR2 YYNGEE. V dropped 0 bases and J dropped 7; count of bases not matched to a gene: 10. In DNA, the CDR3 is TGTGCCAGCAGCGTAGGGACTAGCGACCCGAGGGGGACCCAGTACTTC. This encodes CASSVGTSDPRGTQYF.

The CDR3 region is CASSPPGQGLHGYTF. In DNA, the CDR3 is TGCGCCAGCAGCCCACCCGGACAGGGCCTACATGGCTACACCTTC. The rearrangement links TRBV5-1 to TRBJ1-2, with TRBD1 matching over 8 bases. Germline loops: CDR1 SGHRS, CDR2 YFSETQ. The CDR3 sequence is 15 residues long. V was clipped by 4 bases and J by 6 bases; unmatched bases: 11.

This clone appeared once. The V and J genes are TRBV19 and TRBJ1-5; weak D call: TRBD1 (6 bases). Germline CDR1 and CDR2: LNHDA and SQIVND (reference sequence). This CDR3 region has 18 residues. Trimming left V 7 bases short and J 1 base short, with 23 bases between. CDR3 residues: CASNPSTGIFGSNQPQHF. The CDR3 DNA is TGTGCCAGTAACCCTAGCACAGGGATTTTTGGAAGCAATCAGCCCCAGCATTTT.

The gene calls are TRBV27 and TRBJ1-5; D is uncertain. Trimming removed 6 bases at V and 0 bases at J, with 12 bases between. The CDR3 runs 15 residues. CDR1 and CDR2 (germline): MNHEY, SMNVEV (reference sequence). This CDR3 is CASRPRQNSNQPQHF. CDR3 sequence (DNA): TGTGCCAGCAGACCTCGCCAGAATAGCAATCAGCCCCAGCATTTT.

This clone has just one count. This chain joins TRBV7-2 and TRBJ2-2, with a tentative D call TRBD2 (6 bases). Trimming removed 1 base from V and 0 bases from J, with 6 bases in between. The CDR3 loop spans 15 amino acids. CDR1 and CDR2 from the germline V gene are SGHTA and FQGNSA. DNA for the CDR3: TGTGCCAGCAGCTTAGGGGGGGCGAACACCGGGGAGCTGTTTTTT. Translating gives CASSLGGANTGELFF.

The V call is TRBV9, the J call TRBJ2-3; maybe TRBD1 (6 bases). The V gene's germline CDR1 is SGDLS and CDR2 YYNGEE. The CDR3 is 13 residues long. V was pared by 3 bases and J by 6 bases, with 11 bases between. CDR3 protein: CASSARQGDTQYF. DNA of the CDR3: TGTGCCAGCAGCGCCCGGCAGGGGGATACGCAGTATTTT. Using reference TRBV9 and TRBJ2-3 for the parts outside the CDR3, the full variable domain is DSGVTQTPKHLITATGQRVTLRCSPRSGDLSVYWYQQSLDQGLQFLIQYYNGEERAKGNILERFSAQQFPDLHSELNLSSLELGDSALYFCASSARQGDTQYFGPGTRLTVL.

In its sample, this clone was seen once. This chain uses TRBV2 with TRBJ1-1; 8 nucleotides agree with TRBD1. Per germline, CDR1 SNHLY and CDR2 FYNNEI. CDR3 size: 15 residues. With V trimmed by 4 bases and J by 5 bases, 9 bases remained unmatched. DNA of the CDR3: TGTGCCAGCAGTGCGGACAGGGCCGTAGGGACTGAAGCTTTCTTT. Its protein is CASSADRAVGTEAFF.

The chain couples TRBV5-6 to TRBJ2-1; the match to TRBD1 covers 7 bases. Trimming took 1 base from V and 4 from J; bases not matched to a gene: 5. Germline CDR1 and CDR2: SGHDT and YYEEEE. The CDR3 has 15 amino acids. The CDR3 DNA sequence: TGTGCCAGCAGCTTGAGTGACAGGGAGTACAATGAGCAGTTCTTC. As protein: CASSLSDREYNEQFF.

This clone has a handful of counts. The chain links TRBV6-5 to TRBJ2-3, with 9 positions matching TRBD2. The length of the CDR3 is 16 residues. Per germline, CDR1 MNHEY and CDR2 SVGAGI. V trimming: 0 bases; J trimming: 6 bases; junction bases outside the gene matches: 7. The CDR3, as DNA: TGTGCCAGCAGTTACTCGAGGCGGGGGGGCGTTGATACGCAGTATTTT. This codes for CASSYSRRGGVDTQYF.

CDR3 bases: TGTGCCAGCAGCGTAGACCAGGGGCGCTCCTACGAGCAGTACTTC. Protein product: CASSVDQGRSYEQYF. This chain links TRBV9 with TRBJ2-7; possible D gene TRBD1, 6 bases. Germline V gives CDR1 SGDLS, CDR2 YYNGEE. Trimming cost V 0 bases and J 0 bases, with 10 bases left between them. The CDR3 loop spans 15 amino acids.

The chain couples TRBV3-1 (or the pseudogene TRBV3-2) to TRBJ2-4, with TRBD2 as a possible D gene (5 bases). The germline gives CDR1 LGHDT, CDR2 YNNKEL (reference sequence). V lost 4 bases and J 0 bases, leaving 19 bases between the germline ends. This CDR3 region has 18 residues. CDR3 in amino acids: CASSPSRGGFLAKNIQYF. In DNA, the CDR3 is TGTGCCAGCAGCCCAAGCCGGGGTGGGTTCCTAGCCAAAAACATTCAGTACTTC.

The J gene is TRBJ1-1, the V gene TRBV7-9, with 8 positions matching TRBD1. The J segment lost 3 bases and the V segment lost 5 bases, leaving 5 bases of the junction unmatched. Germline CDR1 is SEHNR and CDR2 is FQNEAQ (reference sequence). The CDR3 has 14 amino acids. CDR3 DNA: TGTGCCAGCAGCCTAGGACAGGGCGACACTGAAGCTTTCTTT. Its translation is CASSLGQGDTEAFF.

The CDR3 loop reads CASSYAGQGGTEAFF. In DNA, the CDR3 is TGTGCCAGCAGTTACGCGGGACAGGGAGGGACTGAAGCTTTCTTT. This chain uses TRBV6-5 with TRBJ1-1, with 9 positions matching TRBD1. The CDR3 contains 15 residues. The V and J ends lost 2 bases and 5 bases, in that order; junction bases with no gene match: 6. In germline, CDR1 is MNHEY, CDR2 SVGAGI.

V usage is TRBV24-1 and J usage is TRBJ2-5; 11 nucleotides align to TRBD2. Trimming removed 9 bases from V and 4 bases from J; junction bases left unmatched: 9. Germline V gene data show CDR1 as KGHDR and CDR2 as SFDVKD. The CDR3 extends over 15 amino acids. The CDR3 DNA reads TGTGCCACCGCCCTGGGGCTAGCGGGGGGAGAGACCCAGTACTTC. Encoded protein: CATALGLAGGETQYF.

Comments on this clone: Other DNA sequences within the sample encode an identical CDR3. The rearrangement uses TRBV5-1 and TRBJ2-2; 10 bases align to TRBD1. CDR1 SGHRS and CDR2 YFSETQ come from the germline V gene. The CDR3 totals 16 residues. J lost 5 bases, V lost 0 bases, and 4 bases had no gene match. For the CDR3, the DNA is TGCGCCAGCAGCTTGGGACAGGGGGCTCGGACCGGGGAGCTGTTTTTT. It encodes CASSLGQGARTGELFF.

The rearrangement joins TRBV7-2 to TRBJ2-1; 7 nucleotides line up with TRBD2. Losses at the gene ends were 8 bases for V and 15 bases for J; bases not matched to a gene: 16. CDR1 and CDR2 (germline): SGHTA, FQGNSA. The CDR3 extends over 13 amino acids. The CDR3 loop is CASGLIWRESLFF. DNA for the CDR3: TGTGCCAGCGGACTCATTTGGCGGGAGTCGCTGTTCTTC.